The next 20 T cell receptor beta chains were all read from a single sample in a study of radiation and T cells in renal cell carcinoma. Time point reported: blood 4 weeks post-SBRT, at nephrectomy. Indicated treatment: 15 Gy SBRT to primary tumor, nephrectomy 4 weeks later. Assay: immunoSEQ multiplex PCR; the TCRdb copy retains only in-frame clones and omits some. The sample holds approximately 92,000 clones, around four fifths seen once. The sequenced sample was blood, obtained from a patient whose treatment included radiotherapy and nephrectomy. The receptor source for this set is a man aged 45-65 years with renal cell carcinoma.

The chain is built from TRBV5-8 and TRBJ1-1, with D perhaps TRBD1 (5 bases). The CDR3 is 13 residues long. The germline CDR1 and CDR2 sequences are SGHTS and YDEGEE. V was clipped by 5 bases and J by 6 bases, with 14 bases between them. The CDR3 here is CASRLRGGAEAFF. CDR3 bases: TGTGCCAGCAGGTTGAGGGGTGGGGCTGAAGCTTTCTTT.

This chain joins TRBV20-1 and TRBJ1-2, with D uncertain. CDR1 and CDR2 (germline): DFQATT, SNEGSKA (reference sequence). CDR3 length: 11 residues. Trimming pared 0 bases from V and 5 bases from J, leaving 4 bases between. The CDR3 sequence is CSAREGYGYTF. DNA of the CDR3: TGCAGTGCTAGAGAGGGGTATGGCTACACCTTC.

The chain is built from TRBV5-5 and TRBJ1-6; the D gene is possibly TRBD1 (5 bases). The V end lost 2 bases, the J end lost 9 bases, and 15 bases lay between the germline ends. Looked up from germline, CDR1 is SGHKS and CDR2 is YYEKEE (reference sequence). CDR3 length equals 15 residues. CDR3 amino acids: CASSFDSYGTSPLHF. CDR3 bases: TGTGCCAGCAGCTTTGACAGTTACGGGACTTCACCCCTCCACTTT.

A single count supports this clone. CDR3 in amino acids: CASSLWSSNQPQHF. For the CDR3, the DNA is TGTGCCAGCAGCTTATGGTCCTCCAATCAGCCCCAGCATTTT. The chain uses TRBV7-2 and TRBJ1-5; no firm D call. This CDR3 comprises 14 residues. Per germline, CDR1 SGHTA and CDR2 FQGNSA. V was shortened by 2 bases and J by 3 bases, with 8 bases between the two germline ends.

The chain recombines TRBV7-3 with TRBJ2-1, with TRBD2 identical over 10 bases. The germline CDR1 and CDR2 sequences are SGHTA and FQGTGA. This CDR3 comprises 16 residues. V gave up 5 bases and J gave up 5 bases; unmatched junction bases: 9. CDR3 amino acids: CASSAGAGGPHNEQFF. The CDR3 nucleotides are TGTGCCAGCAGCGCCGGAGCGGGGGGGCCGCACAATGAGCAGTTCTTC.

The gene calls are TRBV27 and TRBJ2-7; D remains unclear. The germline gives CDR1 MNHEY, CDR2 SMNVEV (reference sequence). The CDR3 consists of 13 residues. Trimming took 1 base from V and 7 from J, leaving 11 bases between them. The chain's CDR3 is CASSLWVGREQYF. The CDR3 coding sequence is TGTGCCAGCAGTTTATGGGTAGGTCGGGAGCAGTACTTC.

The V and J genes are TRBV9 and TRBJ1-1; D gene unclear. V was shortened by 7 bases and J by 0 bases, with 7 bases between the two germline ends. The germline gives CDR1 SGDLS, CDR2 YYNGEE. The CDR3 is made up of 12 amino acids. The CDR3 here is CASGAMNTEAFF. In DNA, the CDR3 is TGTGCCAGCGGAGCCATGAACACTGAAGCTTTCTTT. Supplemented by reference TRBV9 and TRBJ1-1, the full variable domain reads DSGVTQTPKHLITATGQRVTLRCSPRSGDLSVYWYQQSLDQGLQFLIQYYNGEERAKGNILERFSAQQFPDLHSELNLSSLELGDSALYFCASGAMNTEAFFGQGTRLTVV.

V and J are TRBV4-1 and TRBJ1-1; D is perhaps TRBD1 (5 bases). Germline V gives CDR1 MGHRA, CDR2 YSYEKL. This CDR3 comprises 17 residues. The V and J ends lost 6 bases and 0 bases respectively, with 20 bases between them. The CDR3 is CASSSGAASNLNTEAFF. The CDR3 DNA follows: TGCGCCAGCAGTTCCGGGGCGGCGTCTAACTTGAACACTGAAGCTTTCTTT.

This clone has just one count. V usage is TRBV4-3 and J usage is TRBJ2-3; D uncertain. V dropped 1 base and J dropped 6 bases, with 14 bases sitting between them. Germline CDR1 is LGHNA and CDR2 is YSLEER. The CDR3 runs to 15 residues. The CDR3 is CASSQGWNTADTQYF. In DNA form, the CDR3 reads TGCGCCAGCAGCCAAGGGTGGAACACCGCGGATACGCAGTATTTT.

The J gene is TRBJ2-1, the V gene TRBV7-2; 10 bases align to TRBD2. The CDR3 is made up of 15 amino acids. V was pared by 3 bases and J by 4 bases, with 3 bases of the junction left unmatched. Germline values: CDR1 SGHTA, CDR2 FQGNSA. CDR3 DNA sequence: TGTGCCAGCAGCTTTGGACTAGCGGAATACAATGAGCAGTTCTTC. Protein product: CASSFGLAEYNEQFF.

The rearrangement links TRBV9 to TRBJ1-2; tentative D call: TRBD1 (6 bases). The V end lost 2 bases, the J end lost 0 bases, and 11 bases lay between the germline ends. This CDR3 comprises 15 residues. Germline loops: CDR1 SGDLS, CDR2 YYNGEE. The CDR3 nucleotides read TGTGCCAGCAGCGTTCAAACAGGGCCTAACTATGGCTACACCTTC. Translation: CASSVQTGPNYGYTF. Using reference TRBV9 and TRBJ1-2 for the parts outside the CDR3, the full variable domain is DSGVTQTPKHLITATGQRVTLRCSPRSGDLSVYWYQQSLDQGLQFLIQYYNGEERAKGNILERFSAQQFPDLHSELNLSSLELGDSALYFCASSVQTGPNYGYTFGSGTRLTVV.

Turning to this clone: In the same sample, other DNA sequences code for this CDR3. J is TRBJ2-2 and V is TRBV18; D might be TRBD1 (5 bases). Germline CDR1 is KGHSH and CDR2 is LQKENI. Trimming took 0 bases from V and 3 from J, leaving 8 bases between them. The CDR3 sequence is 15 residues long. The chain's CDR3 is CASSPPGAHTGELFF. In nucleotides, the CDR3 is TGTGCCAGCTCACCACCAGGGGCGCACACCGGGGAGCTGTTTTTT.

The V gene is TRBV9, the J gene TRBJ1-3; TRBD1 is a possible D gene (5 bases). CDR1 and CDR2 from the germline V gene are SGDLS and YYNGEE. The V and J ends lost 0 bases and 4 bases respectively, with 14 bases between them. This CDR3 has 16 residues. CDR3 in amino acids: CASSVEVAAGGNTIYF. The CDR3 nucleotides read TGTGCCAGCAGCGTAGAGGTCGCGGCAGGGGGAAACACCATATATTTT.

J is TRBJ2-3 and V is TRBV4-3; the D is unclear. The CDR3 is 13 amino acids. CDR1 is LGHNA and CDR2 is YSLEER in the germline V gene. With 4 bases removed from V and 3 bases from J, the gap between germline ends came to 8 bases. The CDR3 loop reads CASSRQQTDTQYF. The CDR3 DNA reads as TGCGCCAGCAGCCGACAACAAACAGATACGCAGTATTTT.

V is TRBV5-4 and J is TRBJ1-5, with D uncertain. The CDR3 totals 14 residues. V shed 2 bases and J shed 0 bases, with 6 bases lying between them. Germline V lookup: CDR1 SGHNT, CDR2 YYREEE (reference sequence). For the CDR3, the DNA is TGTGCCAGCAGCTTAGCGTTTAGCAATCAGCCCCAGCATTTT. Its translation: CASSLAFSNQPQHF.

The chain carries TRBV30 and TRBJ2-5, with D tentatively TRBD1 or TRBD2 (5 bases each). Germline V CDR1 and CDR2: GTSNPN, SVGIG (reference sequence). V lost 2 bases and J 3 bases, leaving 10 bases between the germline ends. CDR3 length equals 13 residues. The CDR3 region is CAWSTGPKETQYF. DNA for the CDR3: TGTGCCTGGAGTACGGGACCAAAAGAGACCCAGTACTTC.

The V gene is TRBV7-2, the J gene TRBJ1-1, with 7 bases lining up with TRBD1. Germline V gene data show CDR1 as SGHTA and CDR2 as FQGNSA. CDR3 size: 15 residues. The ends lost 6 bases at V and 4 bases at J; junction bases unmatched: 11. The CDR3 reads CASRHPQGPGTEAFF. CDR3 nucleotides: TGTGCCAGCAGACATCCACAGGGGCCTGGCACTGAAGCTTTCTTT.

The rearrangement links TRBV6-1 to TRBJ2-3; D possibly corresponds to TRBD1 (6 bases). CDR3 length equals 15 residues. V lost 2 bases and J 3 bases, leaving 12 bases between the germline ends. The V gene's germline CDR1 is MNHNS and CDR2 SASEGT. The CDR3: CASSEPTGWTDTQYF. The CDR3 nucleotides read TGTGCCAGCAGTGAACCTACAGGGTGGACAGATACGCAGTATTTT.

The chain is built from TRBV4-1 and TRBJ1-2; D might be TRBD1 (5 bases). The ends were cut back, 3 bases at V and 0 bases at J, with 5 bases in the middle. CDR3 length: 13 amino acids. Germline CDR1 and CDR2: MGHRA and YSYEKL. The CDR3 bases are TGCGCCAGCAGCCAGACAGCTAACTATGGCTACACCTTC. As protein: CASSQTANYGYTF.

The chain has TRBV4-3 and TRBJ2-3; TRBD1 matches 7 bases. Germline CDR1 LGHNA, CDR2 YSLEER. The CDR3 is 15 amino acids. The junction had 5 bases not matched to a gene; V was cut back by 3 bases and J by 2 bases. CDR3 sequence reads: CASSQRTGDTDTQYF. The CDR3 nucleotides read TGCGCCAGCAGCCAGAGGACAGGCGACACAGATACGCAGTATTTT.